These T cell receptor beta chains were read from a single sample in a study of OX40 agonist ivuxolimab in advanced cancers. Some clones are missing from TCRdb's copy, which holds only in-frame ones; the method was immunoSEQ multiplex PCR. The sample shows over 55,000 clones, approximately 89% of them seen only once. Sequencing used CD4+ or CD8+ T cells sorted from blood, obtained in a trial of the OX40 agonist ivuxolimab. The source is an adult with an advanced solid tumor such as melanoma, head and neck, liver or kidney cancer. Both conserved end residues are part of each CDR3. The D gene is left open where the match is weak. For some rows the clone size is stated as once, few or many, or as a class when expanded; others skip it.

clone_size | j_call | d_call | v_call | cdr3_nt | cdr3_aa
NA | TRBJ2-3 | NA | TRBV21-1 | TGTGCCATCCTAGCGGGGGTAACAGATACGCAGTATTTT | CAILAGVTDTQYF
NA | TRBJ2-5 | NA | TRBV18 | TGTGCCAGCTCACCATGGGAAGGAGAGACCCAGTACTTC | CASSPWEGETQYF
NA | TRBJ2-3 | TRBD2 | TRBV4-1 | TGCGCCAGCAGCCAAGATCCCGCTAGCGGGGTCCCGGATACGCAGTATTTT | CASSQDPASGVPDTQYF
NA | TRBJ2-7 | NA | TRBV11-2 | TGTGCCAGCAGCTTATTTCAGGGAGTAGGGGAGCAGTACTTC | CASSLFQGVGEQYF
NA | TRBJ2-3 | NA | TRBV11-3 | TGTGCCAGCAGCTTAGTTTCGCACACAGATACGCAGTATTTT | CASSLVSHTDTQYF
NA | TRBJ2-3 | NA | TRBV29-1 | TGCAGCGTTGAAGGAGGCCGCACAGATACGCAGTATTTT | CSVEGGRTDTQYF
NA | TRBJ1-6 | TRBD1 | TRBV10-1 | TGCGCCAGCAGGGGACAGCCACCCGATTCACCCCTCCACTTT | CASRGQPPDSPLHF
NA | TRBJ1-3 | TRBD1 | TRBV28 | TGTGCCAGCAGTCGGACAGGGGAAGGAAACACCATATATTTT | CASSRTGEGNTIYF
NA | TRBJ2-4 | NA | TRBV2 | TGTGCCAGCAAAAAAACAGAGGCCAAAAACATTCAGTACTTC | CASKKTEAKNIQYF
NA | TRBJ2-3 | TRBD2 | TRBV7-2 | TGTGCCAGCAGGTCTCTGGGACTAGGTACAGATACGCAGTATTTT | CASRSLGLGTDTQYF
NA | TRBJ1-1 | TRBD1 | TRBV5-4 | TGTGCCAGCAGCCGACAGGGGGGCAGTTACCGGGCTTTCTTT | CASSRQGGSYRAFF
NA | TRBJ2-5 | NA | TRBV19 | TGTGCCAGTAGTATAAAGGTCAAGGGGACCCAGTACTTC | CASSIKVKGTQYF
NA | TRBJ2-2 | NA | TRBV6-5 | TGTGCCAGCAGTTATTGGCAGAACACCGGGGAGCTGTTTTTT | CASSYWQNTGELFF
NA | TRBJ1-1 | TRBD1 | TRBV11-3 | TGTGCCAGCAGCTCCGGGACAGATATGAACACTGAAGCTTTCTTT | CASSSGTDMNTEAFF
NA | TRBJ2-7 | NA | TRBV6-5 | TGTGCCAGCAGTTCTAAGGAGGGAGAGACCTACGAGCAGTACTTC | CASSSKEGETYEQYF
once | TRBJ2-2 | NA | TRBV27 | TGTGCCAGCAGTCTGCAGAGGTCTGGGGAGCTGTTTTTT | CASSLQRSGELFF
NA | TRBJ2-1 | TRBD1 | TRBV6-4 | TGTGCCAGCAGTGACTCCGGACAGGGTGTTCACAATGAGCAGTTCTTC | CASSDSGQGVHNEQFF
NA | TRBJ2-1 | NA | TRBV7-2 | TGTGCCAGCAGCTTAGCGAGAGTAAACAATGAGCAGTTCTTC | CASSLARVNNEQFF
NA | TRBJ2-5 | TRBD2 | TRBV11-2 | TGTGCCAGCAGCTTCCAGGGAGGGGTGGGCGAGACCCAGTACTTC | CASSFQGGVGETQYF
NA | TRBJ2-3 | NA | TRBV6-6 | TGTGCCAGCAGTTACAGGGGTGATACGCAGTATTTT | CASSYRGDTQYF
NA | TRBJ2-7 | NA | TRBV11-3 | TGTGCCAGCAGCCCCATAGGGGCCCCCACCGATCGCGAGCAGTACTTC | CASSPIGAPTDREQYF
NA | TRBJ2-7 | NA | TRBV30 | TGTGCCTGCAGCCAGGGTAGAAGGGGCAGCGAGCAGTACTTC | CACSQGRRGSEQYF
few | TRBJ1-1 | NA | TRBV20-1 | TGCAGTGCTAGTGAGGCAGGGGCAGCTTTCTTT | CSASEAGAAFF
NA | TRBJ2-7 | NA | TRBV6-1 | TGTGCCAGCAGTGAACTGAACTACGAGCAGTACTTC | CASSELNYEQYF
NA | TRBJ1-1 | NA | TRBV11-2 | TGTGCCAGCAGCTTTACCCAGAACACTGAAGCTTTCTTT | CASSFTQNTEAFF
NA | TRBJ2-5 | TRBD2 | TRBV7-9 | TGTGCCAGCAGCAGGACCTTCGCGGGGGAAGAGACCCAGTACTTC | CASSRTFAGEETQYF
few | TRBJ1-2 | NA | TRBV5-6 | TGTGCCAGCAGCACCGGGGGGCGGACGCGAACCTTC | CASSTGGRTRTF
NA | TRBJ2-7 | TRBD1 | TRBV10-3 | TGTGCCAGCATACACAGGGGGCTCCGACACGGCTCCTACGAGCAGTACTTC | CASIHRGLRHGSYEQYF
NA | TRBJ1-1 | TRBD1 | TRBV11-3 | TGTGCCAGCAGCGACCAGGGACAGAAGAACACTGAAGCTTTCTTT | CASSDQGQKNTEAFF
NA | TRBJ1-1 | NA | TRBV28 | TGTGCCAGCAGCCAGGGTCTCTTCATGACTGAAGCTTTCTTT | CASSQGLFMTEAFF